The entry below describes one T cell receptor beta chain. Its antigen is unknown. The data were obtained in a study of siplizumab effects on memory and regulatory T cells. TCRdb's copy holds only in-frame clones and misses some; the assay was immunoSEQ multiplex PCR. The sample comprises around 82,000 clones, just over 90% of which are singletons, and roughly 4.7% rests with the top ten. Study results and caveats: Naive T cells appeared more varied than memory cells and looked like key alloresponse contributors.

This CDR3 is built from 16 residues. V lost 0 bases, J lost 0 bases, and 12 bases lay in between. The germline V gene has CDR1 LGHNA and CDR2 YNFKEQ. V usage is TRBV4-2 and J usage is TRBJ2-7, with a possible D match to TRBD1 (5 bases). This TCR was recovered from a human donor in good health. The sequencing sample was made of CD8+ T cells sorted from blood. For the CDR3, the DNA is TGTGCCAGCAGCCAAGAGGAAACAGGAAGCTCCTACGAGCAGTACTTC. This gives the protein CASSQEETGSSYEQYF.